The subject of this entry is one T cell receptor beta chain. This clone was observed a few times. It has no known antigen specificity. No clone much larger than this one lies a single base away; base qualities are absent. Unmatched junction bases come to 3, with V trimmed by 7 bases and J by 0 bases. The CDR3 holds 13 amino acids from the cysteine to the phenylalanine. Left in the record is the CDR3 DNA by itself, 39 bases read in frame from the first base. The CDR1 and CDR2 encoded by the germline V gene are SQVTM and ANQGSEA. The cohort comprised fewer than 700 healthy bone marrow donors. At the time of sampling, all cohort members were nominally healthy, though unrecorded immune exposures were likely present. The donor was CMV seropositive and belonged to the group of more than 250 seropositive cohort members. Every donor gave a peripheral blood sample, and the peripheral blood mononuclear cells from that sample were used for TCR beta sequencing. The Qiagen DNeasy Blood Extraction Kit was used to extract genomic DNA from the blood cell samples.

Library preparation employed the immunoSEQ multiplex PCR assay. For the multiplex PCR, a mixture combining 60 forward primers for TCR Vbeta segments and 13 reverse primers for TCR Jbeta segments was used. A multiplex PCR assay on genomic DNA amplified the CDR3 region of rearranged TCR beta genes. On the Illumina HiSeq System, the amplified TCR beta libraries were sequenced as 87-base-pair reads. As for the authors' bioinformatics: In a later analysis, roughly 80 million unique TCR beta chains were counted across the roughly 670 repertoires, and roughly 10 million of these chains were shared by at least two donors. A nearest-neighbor algorithm error-corrected the raw reads and collapsed the reads into unique sequences, merging closely related sequences to remove PCR and sequencing errors. Alignment of CDR3 sequences to IMGT reference sequences was used to assign V, D and J gene segments. Each retained sequence needed at least a six-nucleotide match to both a V gene segment and a J gene segment. Rearrangements were classified as productive when the CDR3 lacked stop codons and remained in frame with V and J, and all other rearrangements were classified as non-productive. Following IMGT convention, CDR3 was defined as the stretch from the second conserved V-encoded cysteine up to the conserved J-encoded phenylalanine. The earlier analysis of about 610 of the donors excluded any sequence lacking an unambiguous match to a single V gene segment. In an earlier analysis of some 590 of the donors, V segments were called functional above 56.7% productive rearrangements and were called segregating when the between-donor standard deviation exceeded 5%. A statistical classification framework was built to diagnose cytomegalovirus status from the catalog of TCR beta chain sequences. V and J gene assignment, in a later analysis, came from comparing TCR nucleotide sequences with IMGT/GENE-DB human TR gene sequences. In a later analysis, CDR3 sequences and most-parsimonious VDJ recombination scenarios were assigned using the TCRdist pipeline. A later analysis defined each TCR beta chain by its CDR3 amino acid sequence plus V-gene family, and excluded reads lacking a unique V-gene family. As a way to deal with suspected cross-contamination and a sequencing artifact, a later analysis dropped approximately 590 nucleotide sequences that were highly shared and had low generation probability. In a later analysis, a clonal expansion index was calculated for each public chain from normalized within-repertoire ranks of inferred template counts. A later analysis computed generation probabilities with a VDJ recombination model fitted to out-of-frame rearrangements, and checked the results against IGoR. A later analysis scored TCR-TCR, TCR-HLA and TCR-CMV co-occurrence with hypergeometric tests, applying a repertoire-size bias correction to TCR pairs. False discovery rates were estimated in a later analysis by permuting HLA or CMV assignments 20 times. In a later analysis, co-occurring TCRs were grouped using DBSCAN, with TCRdist sequence similarity added in when clustering inside HLA-allele-positive subsets. Repertoires with fewer than 30,000 or more than 120,000 public chains were left out of co-occurrence clustering, as were five repertoires with anomalous nucleotide sharing. Imported from immuneACCESS, the table was reduced by TCRdb to in-frame sequences with V and J called. These copies leave out some clones; in studies compared against another copy, an unresolved V gene accounts for under half, and the cause of the remainder is not known. The V and J calls and the clone size are those of that table, but D and trimming were determined from the DNA. In all, the sample holds some 130,000 clones, and 55% to 65% of those were seen once. 10% of the sample goes to the ten largest clones.

The data are from a study of cytomegalovirus exposure and HLA in healthy donors (dated by TCRdb to 2017 to 2019). About the investigation overall: According to an earlier analysis of around 600 of the donors, some 170 million T cells yielded over 100 million unique TCR beta sequences and around 280 Gb of sequence data. An early release that covered some 630 HLA-typed donors contained around 330 gigabases of sequencing data and some 87 million unique TCR sequences. Of the roughly 400 genotyped donors, around 81% fell in the genetic ancestry cluster associated with self-reported Caucasian donors. The study aimed to test whether cataloging public T cell receptors could reveal signatures of past pathogen exposure. The T cell repertoires of roughly 660 subjects were profiled by immunosequencing and related to cytomegalovirus serostatus. A separate validation cohort of roughly 120 different subjects was used in addition to the roughly 670-subject first cohort. To predict cytomegalovirus infection status, the study combined high-throughput TCR immunosequencing, statistical association of individual TCRs with disease status, and machine learning. To study patterns of TCR occurrence, a later analysis re-analyzed previously published TCR beta repertoires from 666 donors and added high-resolution HLA genotyping. In the later analysis, no new phenotypic data were used to find candidate immune exposures; instead, reliance was placed on TCR beta sequences and their occurrence across donors. An earlier analysis of around 580 of the donors used high-throughput TCR beta sequencing to judge whether each TCR beta V gene segment behaved as functional or pseudogenic. Donor age, sex, ethnicity and CMV serostatus were compiled alongside the repertoire data. A later genetic analysis used genome-wide SNP genotypes for about three fifths of the 666 donors, treating that subset as a discovery cohort. Every repertoire in the discovery cohort had been generated on one and the same sequencing platform. HLA typing covered class I and class II loci at four-digit resolution. Typing coverage varied by locus: about 629-630 donors for A, B, C, DRB1 and DQB1; roughly 560 for DQA1; more than 600 for DPA1; roughly 450 for DPB1. Four or five DR-DQ haplotypes were handled as single units for association and clustering because linkage in the cohort was strong. Among over 350 genotyped donors of the cohort, an average of around 240,000 unique TCR beta nucleotide sequences were sequenced per donor, roughly 18% of them non-productive.

Study-wide findings and limitations: Only TCR beta chains were sequenced in this cohort, and the absence of alpha or paired-chain data limited detectable features. Strong co-occurrence of HLA alleles, especially DR and DQ, made assigning TCR associations to individual alleles difficult. The study gave a list of 150 to 200 TCR beta chains associated with cytomegalovirus. According to a later genetic analysis, donors in an Asian-associated ancestry cluster had fewer N-insertions in productive TCRs than the approximately 690-donor mean. A few of the identified cytomegalovirus-associated TCR beta chains were confirmed in vitro to be specific for cytomegalovirus antigens. Immune exposure information for the cohort was limited to CMV serostatus. The presence/absence analyses assumed that sequencing depth was roughly uniform across donors, and that assumption may not be true. A later analysis found that most CMV-associated TCR beta chains appeared HLA-restricted, with HLA associations seemingly driven largely by CMV exposure. Broadly in line with IMGT annotations, most TCR beta V segments showed up in productive rearrangements about 90% or about 30% of the time in an earlier analysis of approximately 600 of the donors. Because HLA typing was unavailable for some donors at each locus, only the typed subset was used in association tests. In a later genetic analysis, a missense DCLRE1C variant was associated with V-gene and J-gene trimming of TCR beta chains, and the association was replicated in an independent cohort. Most TCR sequences were observed very rarely across donors, whereas some public TCRs were present in many individuals. Compared with equally common non-associated chains, HLA-associated TCR beta chains in a later analysis were more clonally expanded and had lower generation probabilities. The 87-base-pair reads could not distinguish some IMGT-functional V segments, including TRBV6-2 and TRBV6-3, so those segments were excluded. At a false discovery rate of 0.05, a later analysis linked around 17,000 TCR beta sequences to specific HLA alleles. The sequencing pipeline was judged likely to have produced a cluster of highly shared sequence variants as a technical artifact. A later analysis reported that several top co-occurrence clusters appeared linked to parvovirus B19, influenza, CMV and Epstein-Barr virus. Cytomegalovirus status was reported to be diagnosed by the classifier with high specificity and sensitivity in both the original and validation cohorts. A later analysis found that TCR association rates varied across HLA loci, with DRB1 alleles showing the most associated TCRs and HLA-C alleles the fewest. Correlated functional status among segregating V segments might reflect linkage disequilibrium, but an unknown experimental factor could not be ruled out. A further reported finding was that TCR beta sequences accurately predicted the HLA-A and HLA-B alleles for most subjects in the first cohort. According to the authors, the approach could potentially be generalized to other disease states and immunological phenotypes. Seventeen rarely observed V segments, including chromosome 9 orphons, were excluded from the earlier analysis of about 610 of the donors because counts were too low.

This TCR derives from a man aged 40-50 years in good health and CMV-seropositive. The V and J genes are TRBV29-1 and TRBJ2-1, and 7 junctional nucleotides match TRBD2. The sample consisted of PBMCs. The DNA sequence is given as TGCAGCGCCCGCGGGAGCTCCTACAATGAGCAGTTCTTC. Translated, this gives CSARGSSYNEQFF.